The entry below gives a single T cell receptor beta chain sequence along with its context. TCRdb's table, derived via immunoSEQ multiplex PCR, lists solely in-frame clones and lacks some. This table holds 90,000 or so clones, 70% to 90% found once. The data were obtained in a study of radiotherapy plus CTLA-4 blockade in lung cancer. The germline gives CDR1 SGHNT, CDR2 YYREEE (reference sequence). The CDR3 covers 15 residues. The ends lost 2 bases at V and 7 bases at J; junction bases unmatched: 11. V gene TRBV5-4 combines with J gene TRBJ1-2, with TRBD1 matching over 7 bases. The sequence came from a human donor with non-small cell lung cancer who had a partial response to radiotherapy plus ipilimumab. This material consisted of peripheral blood, taken from a patient treated with radiotherapy plus ipilimumab. The CDR3 protein is CASSFGQALSGGYTF. For the CDR3, the DNA is TGTGCCAGCAGCTTTGGACAGGCCCTGTCGGGTGGCTACACCTTC.